Listed here is a single T cell receptor (beta chain). The antigen is unknown. The trim removed 3 bases at V and 3 bases at J, leaving 5 bases unmatched. The CDR3 runs to 14 residues. This record comes from a study of identical twins. No donor was unhealthy or non-Caucasian. Overall study findings and caveats: Out-of-frame alpha sequences that twins shared showed excess low generation probability. Analyses based on zero insertions could be partly confounded by invariant MAIT and iNKT cells.

MiXCR was run by TCRdb on the 5' RACE reads, yielding one entry per CDR3 protein. The sample holds more than 200,000 distinct CDR3 sequences, roughly 13% seen once. The sample taken for sequencing was memory (CD45RO+) T cells sorted from blood. The source is a woman aged 18-29 years in good health. The chain links TRBV12-3 or TRBV12-4 to TRBJ2-7; 7 positions agree with TRBD1. This chain's CDR3 is CASSFGTAFYEQYF. CDR3 coding DNA: TGTGCCAGCAGTTTTGGGACAGCTTTCTACGAGCAGTACTTC.